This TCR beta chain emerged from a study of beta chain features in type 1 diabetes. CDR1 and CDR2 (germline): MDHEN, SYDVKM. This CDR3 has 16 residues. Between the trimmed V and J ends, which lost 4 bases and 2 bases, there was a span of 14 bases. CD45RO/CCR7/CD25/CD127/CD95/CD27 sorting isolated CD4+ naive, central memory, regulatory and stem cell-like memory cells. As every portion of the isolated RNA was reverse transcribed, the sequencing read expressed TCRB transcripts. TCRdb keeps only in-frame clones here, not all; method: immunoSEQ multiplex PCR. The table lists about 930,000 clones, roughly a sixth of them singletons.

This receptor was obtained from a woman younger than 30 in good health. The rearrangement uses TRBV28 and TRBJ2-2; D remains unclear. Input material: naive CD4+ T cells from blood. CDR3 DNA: TGTGCCAGCAGTTCTCCCGCCGCTATAAACACCGGGGAGCTGTTTTTT. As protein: CASSSPAAINTGELFF.